A selection of T cell receptor beta chains follows, all from one sample in a study of monozygotic twins with inflammatory bowel disease. TCRdb reprocessed the 5' RACE reads and reports one entry per CDR3 protein, with no DNA. This repertoire includes about 43,000 distinct CDR3 sequences. Material for sequencing was blood. The receptors were gathered from a human donor with ulcerative colitis or Crohn's disease, or a healthy co-twin of an affected twin (not recorded which). The CDR3 runs from the conserved cysteine through the conserved F or W. Size values are once, few and many counts, or a class for expanded clones, and some rows have none.

v_call	j_call	clone_size	cdr3_aa
TRBV29-1	TRBJ2-1	NA	CSVQEREGNEQFF
TRBV5-1	TRBJ2-3	NA	CASSLSGQGAADTQYF
TRBV6-2/TRBV6-3	TRBJ2-7	NA	CASSPSLTGAYEQYF
TRBV6-5	TRBJ2-1	NA	CASSYRLVSYNEQFF
TRBV7-2	TRBJ2-4	NA	CASSLARGTRNIQYF
TRBV25-1	TRBJ1-1	NA	CASRDLGTEAFF
TRBV12-3/TRBV12-4	TRBJ2-1	NA	CASSLRLAGDNEQFF
TRBV6-2/TRBV6-3	TRBJ2-3	NA	CASSYGAGGMVMDTQYF
TRBV18	TRBJ2-7	NA	CASSPQTYEQYF
TRBV28	TRBJ1-5	NA	CASNMRGQGASQPQHF
TRBV30	TRBJ2-2	NA	CAWSVREGGFTGELFF
TRBV5-1	TRBJ2-3	NA	CASTAGGGWTDTQYF
TRBV6-5	TRBJ1-1	NA	CASSYGIGTGGTEAFF
TRBV12-3/TRBV12-4	TRBJ1-6	NA	CASSLQAGQVNSPLHF
TRBV7-9	TRBJ1-1	NA	CASSPTVVNTEAFF
TRBV7-6	TRBJ2-7	NA	CASSEMTGGGLYEQYF
TRBV12-3/TRBV12-4	TRBJ2-2	NA	CASSFYSDTGELFF
TRBV27	TRBJ2-1	NA	CASNTANGNEQFF
TRBV20-1	TRBJ2-1	NA	CSAWTGSYNEQFF
TRBV7-2	TRBJ2-1	NA	CASSFAGGPNEQFF
TRBV20-1	TRBJ2-2	NA	CSAERNPNTGELFF
TRBV27	TRBJ1-5	NA	CASSPPGQGAAIRNQPQHF
TRBV4-1	TRBJ1-1	NA	CASSQDVAQGGTEAFF
TRBV5-6	TRBJ1-6	NA	CASSLASDSPLHF
TRBV7-2	TRBJ2-2	NA	CASSRLATGELFF
TRBV12-3/TRBV12-4	TRBJ1-4	NA	CASSQSRYVELFF
TRBV3-1	TRBJ1-5	NA	CASSQGGRGRRHSNQPQHF
TRBV5-1	TRBJ1-2	medium-sized	CASTQGQGVGYTF
TRBV28	TRBJ2-5	NA	CASTPPGQGLETQYF
TRBV20-1	TRBJ1-2	NA	CSARAGSAIGSYTF
TRBV12-3/TRBV12-4	TRBJ2-7	NA	CASSRRGFEQYF
TRBV30	TRBJ1-1	NA	CAWSHAINTEAFF
TRBV7-8	TRBJ2-1	NA	CASSLLGNSNEQFF
TRBV20-1	TRBJ2-5	NA	CSAYRDSEETQYF
TRBV5-1	TRBJ1-1	NA	CASSLQPGTANTEAFF
TRBV28	TRBJ1-3	NA	CASSQRGRAVRTSGNTIYF
TRBV5-1	TRBJ1-4	NA	CASSRGQAEKLFF